The clone carrying this T cell receptor beta chain was counted at least ten times. The antigen remains undetermined. Germline V gene data show CDR1 as SGHTA and CDR2 as FQGNSA. With 3 bases clipped from V and 4 bases from J, the junction kept 7 bases outside the gene matches. The length of the CDR3 is 16 residues. The data were obtained in a study of T cell repertoires in cytomegalovirus infection. Across the whole study: Public TCR beta signatures were indicative of both CMV infection and a matching HLA type. Study-level findings and limits: Summed frequency of public TCR beta families distinguished CMV carriers with the relevant HLA. The ex vivo response showed dominance by HLA-C-restricted CMV-specific TCR beta clonotypes.

TCRdb passed the reads through MiXCR, listing each CDR3 protein once. This repertoire shows roughly 100,000 distinct CDR3 sequences, approximately 16% found once; its top ten account for approximately 8%. Sequenced material: PBMCs. The V and J genes are TRBV7-2 and TRBJ1-5, with 9 nucleotides matching TRBD1. This clonotype was sampled from a human donor in good health (CMV status not recorded). Some clones in this sample may be carry-over from other donors' samples. Here the CDR3 DNA reads TGTGCCAGCAGCTTCTTCGGACAGGGGCTGAATCAGCCCCAGCATTTT. It translates to CASSFFGQGLNQPQHF.